Listed below are T cell receptor beta chains from one sample, sequenced in a study of response to subunit inactivated influenza vaccine. Each CDR3 protein is one row after TCRdb ran MiXCR on the RT-PCR reads. Altogether hundreds of thousands of distinct CDR3 sequences are present, approximately 14% being singletons, with the ten largest covering 5.5% to 8%. This specimen consisted of PBMCs from blood, obtained roughly 2 weeks before vaccination. All receptors come from a man aged 50 to 59 who received an inactivated influenza vaccine. The conserved cysteine and the conserved F or W are not part of the CDR3 here. Fields, in order: clone size, D gene, V gene, J gene, CDR3 protein. A D gene is named only where the DNA matches it firmly. Not all rows give a size; the values are once, few, many and, for expanded clones, a class.

clone size: -; D gene: -; V gene: TRBV28; J gene: TRBJ2-7; CDR3 protein: ASSFEGPSSYEQY
clone size: many; D gene: TRBD1; V gene: TRBV6-5; J gene: TRBJ1-2; CDR3 protein: ASRTGGYGYT
clone size: -; D gene: -; V gene: TRBV7-2; J gene: TRBJ2-2; CDR3 protein: ASSLGQATGELF
clone size: few; D gene: TRBD1; V gene: TRBV10-3; J gene: TRBJ1-1; CDR3 protein: ATQTGENTEAF
clone size: few; D gene: -; V gene: TRBV25-1; J gene: TRBJ2-7; CDR3 protein: ASSPLRGQGRYEQY
clone size: few; D gene: TRBD1; V gene: TRBV28; J gene: TRBJ2-2; CDR3 protein: ASDRGRDTGELF
clone size: -; D gene: TRBD1; V gene: TRBV5-1; J gene: TRBJ2-3; CDR3 protein: ASRIGTVDTDTQY
clone size: many; D gene: -; V gene: TRBV6-2/TRBV6-3; J gene: TRBJ1-1; CDR3 protein: ASRTPEVNTEAF
clone size: -; D gene: TRBD2; V gene: TRBV12-3/TRBV12-4; J gene: TRBJ2-3; CDR3 protein: ASGLAGASDTQY
clone size: few; D gene: TRBD1; V gene: TRBV6-2/TRBV6-3; J gene: TRBJ2-1; CDR3 protein: ASSFLGQGKNEQF
clone size: -; D gene: TRBD1; V gene: TRBV6-1; J gene: TRBJ1-1; CDR3 protein: ASSVAGTVNTEAF
clone size: few; D gene: TRBD1; V gene: TRBV3-1; J gene: TRBJ2-1; CDR3 protein: ASSQAPGTGRHNEQF
clone size: few; D gene: -; V gene: TRBV28; J gene: TRBJ2-3; CDR3 protein: ASSLRAVDTQY
clone size: -; D gene: TRBD2; V gene: TRBV5-1; J gene: TRBJ2-2; CDR3 protein: ASSFSGADSGELF
clone size: -; D gene: -; V gene: TRBV20-1; J gene: TRBJ1-6; CDR3 protein: TSNKDRRSYNSPLH
clone size: -; D gene: -; V gene: TRBV3-1; J gene: TRBJ2-7; CDR3 protein: ASSQDTGNEQY
clone size: -; D gene: -; V gene: TRBV7-2; J gene: TRBJ2-7; CDR3 protein: ASSKDYPVSYEQY
clone size: -; D gene: -; V gene: TRBV6-2/TRBV6-3; J gene: TRBJ2-7; CDR3 protein: ASRQVWGGSYEQY
clone size: -; D gene: TRBD2; V gene: TRBV5-6; J gene: TRBJ2-1; CDR3 protein: ASSLPSGSSYNEQF
clone size: few; D gene: TRBD2; V gene: TRBV10-3; J gene: TRBJ2-2; CDR3 protein: AISELAENTGELF
clone size: -; D gene: TRBD1; V gene: TRBV11-1; J gene: TRBJ2-1; CDR3 protein: ASSLSRQGKQF
clone size: many; D gene: TRBD1; V gene: TRBV12-3/TRBV12-4; J gene: TRBJ1-2; CDR3 protein: ASNLQGGYGYT
clone size: -; D gene: TRBD2; V gene: TRBV5-1; J gene: TRBJ2-1; CDR3 protein: ASSLASGGINEQF
clone size: -; D gene: -; V gene: TRBV20-1; J gene: TRBJ1-6; CDR3 protein: SAIGESYNSPLH
clone size: -; D gene: TRBD2; V gene: TRBV4-2; J gene: TRBJ2-1; CDR3 protein: ASSPLAGALNEQF
clone size: many; D gene: -; V gene: TRBV12-3/TRBV12-4; J gene: TRBJ2-3; CDR3 protein: ASRQGGSTDTQY
clone size: -; D gene: -; V gene: TRBV20-1; J gene: TRBJ2-3; CDR3 protein: SASDMGLADTQY
clone size: few; D gene: TRBD2; V gene: TRBV11-2; J gene: TRBJ2-1; CDR3 protein: ASSPLKREVYEQF
clone size: many; D gene: -; V gene: TRBV4-3; J gene: TRBJ1-3; CDR3 protein: ASSQAIPGAAGNTIY
clone size: few; D gene: -; V gene: TRBV10-3; J gene: TRBJ2-7; CDR3 protein: AISEGQGWEQY
clone size: many; D gene: -; V gene: TRBV7-8; J gene: TRBJ2-4; CDR3 protein: ASSFGRIPGRNFQY
clone size: few; D gene: -; V gene: TRBV18; J gene: TRBJ2-4; CDR3 protein: ASSPGSQPSLAKNIQY
clone size: many; D gene: TRBD1; V gene: TRBV24-1; J gene: TRBJ2-7; CDR3 protein: ATSDSGTDSYEQY
clone size: -; D gene: -; V gene: TRBV6-2/TRBV6-3; J gene: TRBJ2-1; CDR3 protein: ASSYHSDRFNEQF
clone size: many; D gene: TRBD1; V gene: TRBV12-3/TRBV12-4; J gene: TRBJ1-2; CDR3 protein: ASSLGTGAYGYT
clone size: -; D gene: -; V gene: TRBV10-2; J gene: TRBJ1-1; CDR3 protein: ASRDRRNTEAF
clone size: many; D gene: -; V gene: TRBV7-9; J gene: TRBJ2-3; CDR3 protein: ASSLGLTEY
clone size: few; D gene: -; V gene: TRBV29-1; J gene: TRBJ2-7; CDR3 protein: SSRTTGNNEQY
clone size: -; D gene: -; V gene: TRBV12-3/TRBV12-4; J gene: TRBJ2-7; CDR3 protein: ASSFFGVMEQY
clone size: -; D gene: -; V gene: TRBV7-9; J gene: TRBJ2-7; CDR3 protein: ASSPPTSSSFYEQY
clone size: many; D gene: -; V gene: TRBV7-2; J gene: TRBJ2-5; CDR3 protein: ASSLGVRETQY
clone size: -; D gene: TRBD1; V gene: TRBV6-1; J gene: TRBJ2-7; CDR3 protein: ASSPRQGGGYEQY
clone size: -; D gene: -; V gene: TRBV6-5; J gene: TRBJ2-7; CDR3 protein: ASRGGNEQY
clone size: few; D gene: TRBD1; V gene: TRBV4-2; J gene: TRBJ1-1; CDR3 protein: ASSPWQGAEVATEAF
clone size: many; D gene: -; V gene: TRBV12-3/TRBV12-4; J gene: TRBJ2-7; CDR3 protein: ASTVSGKTNEQY
clone size: many; D gene: TRBD1; V gene: TRBV25-1; J gene: TRBJ1-5; CDR3 protein: ATTDQTGRYSNQPQH